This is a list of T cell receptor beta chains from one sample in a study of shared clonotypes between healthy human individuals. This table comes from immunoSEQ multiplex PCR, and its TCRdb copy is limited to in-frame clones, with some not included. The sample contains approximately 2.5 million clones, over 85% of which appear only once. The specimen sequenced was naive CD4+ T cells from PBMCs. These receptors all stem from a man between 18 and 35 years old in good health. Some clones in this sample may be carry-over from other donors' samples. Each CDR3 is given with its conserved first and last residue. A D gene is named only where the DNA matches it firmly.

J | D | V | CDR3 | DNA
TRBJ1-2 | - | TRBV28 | CASSLGTAYGYTF | TGTGCCAGCAGTTTAGGCACCGCCTATGGCTACACCTTC
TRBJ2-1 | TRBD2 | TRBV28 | CASSSGGLAWEQFF | TGTGCCAGCAGTTCGGGGGGACTAGCGTGGGAGCAGTTCTTC
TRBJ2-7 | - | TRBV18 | CASSGGTDTYEQYF | TGTGCCAGCTCGGGCGGGACAGATACCTACGAGCAGTACTTC
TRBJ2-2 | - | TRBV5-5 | CASSPRASVSIGELFF | TGTGCCAGCAGCCCGAGGGCTAGCGTATCGATCGGGGAGCTGTTTTTT
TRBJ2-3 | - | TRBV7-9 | CASSLGSTDTQYF | TGTGCCAGCAGCTTAGGCTCCACAGATACGCAGTATTTT
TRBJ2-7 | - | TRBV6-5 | CASSRDTVNYEQYF | TGTGCCAGCAGCCGCGACACCGTTAACTACGAGCAGTACTTC
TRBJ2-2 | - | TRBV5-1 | CASSFDPSYTGELFF | TGCGCCAGCAGCTTTGATCCTAGCTACACCGGGGAGCTGTTTTTT
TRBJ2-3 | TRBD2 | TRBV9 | CASSVVSSGISTDTQYF | TGTGCCAGCAGCGTAGTCTCTAGCGGGATCAGCACAGATACGCAGTATTTT
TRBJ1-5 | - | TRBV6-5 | CASSLDGNQPQHF | TGTGCCAGCAGTTTAGACGGGAATCAGCCCCAGCATTTT
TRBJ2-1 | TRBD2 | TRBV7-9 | CASSLGLAGKYSYNEQFF | TGTGCCAGCAGCTTAGGTCTAGCGGGAAAGTACTCCTACAATGAGCAGTTCTTC
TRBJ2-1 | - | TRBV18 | CASSPRVGGSRTDEQFF | TGTGCCAGCTCACCCCGGGTAGGAGGGTCTCGAACAGATGAGCAGTTCTTC
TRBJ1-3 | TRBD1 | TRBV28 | CASSLFRQGEGNTIYF | TGTGCCAGCAGTTTATTCCGACAGGGTGAGGGAAACACCATATATTTT